This T cell receptor (beta chain) is from a study of cytomegalovirus exposure and HLA in healthy donors (dated by TCRdb to about 2017). With regard to the full study: According to an earlier analysis of 550 to 750 of the donors, some 180 million T cells yielded roughly 110 million unique TCR beta sequences and approximately 300 Gb of sequence data. The study was designed to test whether signatures of past pathogen exposure could be identified by cataloging public T cell receptors. Donor age, sex, ethnicity and CMV serostatus were compiled alongside the repertoire data. In a later genetic analysis, genome-wide SNP genotypes for about 55% of the roughly 670 donors were used, and that subset was treated as a discovery cohort. A later analysis re-examined previously published TCR beta repertoires from just over 650 donors and added high-resolution HLA genotyping to investigate patterns of TCR occurrence. A separate validation cohort of approximately 130 different subjects was used in addition to the roughly 700-subject first cohort. In the later analysis, no new phenotypic data were used to find candidate immune exposures; instead, reliance was placed on TCR beta sequences and their occurrence across donors. Among the roughly 430 genotyped donors, approximately 76% belonged to the genetic ancestry cluster associated with self-reported Caucasian donors. About 5 DR-DQ haplotypes were handled as single units for association and clustering, since linkage in the cohort was strong. HLA typing included class I and class II loci at four-digit resolution. The study combined high-throughput TCR immunosequencing, statistical association of individual TCRs with disease status, and machine learning to predict cytomegalovirus infection status. About 280 gigabases of sequencing data and tens of millions of unique TCR sequences were included in an early release covering about 620 HLA-typed donors. Every repertoire in the discovery cohort had been generated on one and the same sequencing platform. Across 300 to 500 genotyped donors of the cohort, an average of roughly 200,000 unique TCR beta nucleotide sequences per donor were sequenced, and roughly 20% of those sequences were non-productive. Typing coverage differed by locus: A, B, C, DRB1 and DQB1 were typed in roughly 620-630 donors, DQA1 in 500 to 550, DPA1 in some 600, and DPB1 in 472. To decide whether each TCR beta V gene segment behaved as functional or pseudogenic, an earlier analysis of over 500 of the donors relied on high-throughput TCR beta sequencing. The study used immunosequencing to profile the T cell repertoires of about 670 subjects and linked those repertoires to cytomegalovirus serostatus. Study-wide findings and limitations: This cohort had only TCR beta chains sequenced, and the lack of alpha or paired-chain data limited which features could be detected. In vitro tests confirmed that three of the cytomegalovirus-associated TCR beta chains recognize cytomegalovirus antigens. For the cohort, immune exposure information was limited to CMV serostatus. In a later analysis, TCR association rates were found to vary across HLA loci, with the most associated TCRs seen for DRB1 alleles and the fewest for HLA-C alleles. A later genetic analysis reported fewer N-insertions in productive TCRs among donors in an Asian-associated ancestry cluster than the roughly 620-donor mean. The study gave a list of some 150 TCR beta chains associated with cytomegalovirus. Across donors, most TCR sequences were observed very rarely, whereas some public TCRs were present in many individuals. In both the original and validation cohorts, the classifier was reported to diagnose cytomegalovirus status with high specificity and sensitivity. Compared with equally common non-associated chains, HLA-associated TCR beta chains in a later analysis were more clonally expanded and had lower generation probabilities. Some IMGT-functional V segments, including TRBV6-2 and TRBV6-3, could not be told apart with the 87-base-pair reads, so those segments were excluded. The sequencing pipeline was judged likely to have produced a cluster of highly shared sequence variants as a technical artifact. According to a later analysis, most CMV-associated TCR beta chains appeared to be HLA-restricted, and the HLA associations seemed to be driven largely by CMV exposure. A later analysis associated roughly 17,000 TCR beta sequences with specific HLA alleles at a false discovery rate of 0.05. A later genetic analysis associated a missense DCLRE1C variant with V-gene and J-gene trimming of TCR beta chains, and an independent cohort replicated the association. In a later analysis, several top co-occurrence clusters were reported to appear linked to parvovirus B19, influenza, CMV and Epstein-Barr virus. Correlated functional status among segregating V segments might be attributable to linkage disequilibrium, but an unknown experimental factor could not be ruled out. Broadly in line with IMGT annotations, most TCR beta V segments showed up in productive rearrangements about 87% or about 30% of the time in an earlier analysis of about 500 of the donors. The authors suggested that the approach could potentially be extended to other disease states and immunological phenotypes. Roughly uniform sequencing depth across donors was assumed in presence/absence analyses, although this assumption may not hold. Because counts were too low, about 17 rarely observed V segments, including chromosome 9 orphons, were excluded from the earlier analysis of about 500 of the donors. A further reported finding was that TCR beta sequences accurately predicted the HLA-A and HLA-B alleles for most subjects in the first cohort. Because some donors lacked HLA typing at each locus, the association tests relied only on the typed subset. Strong co-occurrence of HLA alleles, especially DR and DQ, made assigning TCR associations to individual alleles difficult.

Libraries were prepared through the immunoSEQ multiplex PCR assay. The multiplex PCR relied on a mix of 60 forward primers for TCR Vbeta segments and 13 reverse primers for TCR Jbeta segments. The CDR3 region of rearranged TCR beta genes was amplified from genomic DNA by a multiplex PCR assay. Amplified TCR beta libraries were sequenced as 87-base-pair reads on the Illumina HiSeq System. Processing in the source paper ran as follows. Across the 600 to 700 repertoires, a later analysis counted some 81 million unique TCR beta chains, roughly 11 million of which were shared by at least two donors. Raw reads were error-corrected and collapsed into unique sequences by a nearest-neighbor algorithm in which closely related sequences were merged to remove PCR and sequencing errors. To assign V, D and J gene segments, CDR3 sequences were aligned to IMGT reference sequences. For a sequence to be retained, at least a six-nucleotide match to both a V gene segment and a J gene segment was required. A rearrangement counted as productive if the CDR3 had no stop codons and remained in frame with V and J, and every other rearrangement counted as non-productive. CDR3 was defined according to IMGT convention as the region running from the second conserved V-encoded cysteine to the conserved J-encoded phenylalanine. In an earlier analysis of more than 550 of the donors, sequences lacking an unambiguous match to a single V gene segment were excluded. An earlier analysis of approximately 590 of the donors called V segments functional above 56.7% productive rearrangements and segregating when the between-donor standard deviation exceeded 5%. A statistical classification framework was developed to diagnose cytomegalovirus status using the catalog of TCR beta chain sequences. V and J gene assignment, in a later analysis, came from comparing TCR nucleotide sequences with IMGT/GENE-DB human TR gene sequences. The TCRdist pipeline was used in a later analysis to assign CDR3 sequences and most-parsimonious VDJ recombination scenarios. A later analysis defined each TCR beta chain by its CDR3 amino acid sequence plus V-gene family, and excluded reads lacking a unique V-gene family. To address suspected cross-contamination and a sequencing artifact, a later analysis removed approximately 590 highly shared, low-generation-probability nucleotide sequences. In a later analysis, a clonal expansion index was calculated for each public chain from normalized within-repertoire ranks of inferred template counts. A later analysis computed generation probabilities with a VDJ recombination model fitted to out-of-frame rearrangements, and checked the results against IGoR. In a later analysis, TCR-TCR, TCR-HLA and TCR-CMV co-occurrence was scored with hypergeometric tests, and a repertoire-size bias correction was applied to TCR pairs. In a later analysis, false discovery rates were estimated by permuting HLA or CMV assignments 20 times. In a later analysis, co-occurring TCRs were grouped with DBSCAN, and TCRdist sequence similarity was added when clustering was performed within HLA-allele-positive subsets. Repertoires with fewer than 30,000 or more than 120,000 public chains, plus five repertoires with anomalous nucleotide sharing, were excluded from co-occurrence clustering. TCRdb holds this immuneACCESS table with in-frame rearrangements only. Some clones are missing; in checked studies, unresolved V genes explain under half, and the rest has no known cause. Clone size and the V and J calls come from that table; the DNA yielded D and trimming. The sample includes 100,000 to 150,000 clones, with 81% observed a single time. Jointly, the top ten make up approximately 4% of the sample.

Concerning this clone itself: It lacks a known antigen. Base quality data are lacking; no much larger clone is found one base away.

Via the germline V gene, CDR1 is SGHDT and CDR2 YYEEEE. Measured from the cysteine to the phenylalanine, the CDR3 is 15 residues long. Just CDR3 DNA is preserved here, 45 bases in frame from base 1. V was cut back by 0 bases and J by 0 bases, leaving a gap of 9 bases between them. The cohort was made up of roughly 670 healthy bone marrow donors. At the time of sampling, all cohort members were nominally healthy, though unrecorded immune exposures were likely present. The donor was CMV seropositive and was included in the group of 250 to 300 seropositive cohort members. Every donor gave a peripheral blood sample, and the peripheral blood mononuclear cells from that sample were used for TCR beta sequencing. Genomic DNA was extracted from the blood cell samples with the Qiagen DNeasy Blood Extraction Kit.

The receptor was derived from a man aged 18 to 29 in good health and CMV-seropositive. This receptor chain uses TRBV5-6 and TRBJ1-1; D gene: possibly TRBD1, on 5 matching bases. The sample was PBMCs. For the CDR3, the sequence is CASSLAETVNTEAFF. The nucleotides read TGTGCCAGCAGCTTGGCGGAGACAGTGAACACTGAAGCTTTCTTT. Where the CDR3 stops, the reference TRBV5-6 and TRBJ1-1 genes take over; the full variable domain is DAGVTQSPTHLIKTRGQQVTLRCSPKSGHDTVSWYQQALGQGPQFIFQYYEEEERQRGNFPDRFSGHQFPNYSSELNVNALLLGDSALYLCASSLAETVNTEAFFGQGTRLTVV.